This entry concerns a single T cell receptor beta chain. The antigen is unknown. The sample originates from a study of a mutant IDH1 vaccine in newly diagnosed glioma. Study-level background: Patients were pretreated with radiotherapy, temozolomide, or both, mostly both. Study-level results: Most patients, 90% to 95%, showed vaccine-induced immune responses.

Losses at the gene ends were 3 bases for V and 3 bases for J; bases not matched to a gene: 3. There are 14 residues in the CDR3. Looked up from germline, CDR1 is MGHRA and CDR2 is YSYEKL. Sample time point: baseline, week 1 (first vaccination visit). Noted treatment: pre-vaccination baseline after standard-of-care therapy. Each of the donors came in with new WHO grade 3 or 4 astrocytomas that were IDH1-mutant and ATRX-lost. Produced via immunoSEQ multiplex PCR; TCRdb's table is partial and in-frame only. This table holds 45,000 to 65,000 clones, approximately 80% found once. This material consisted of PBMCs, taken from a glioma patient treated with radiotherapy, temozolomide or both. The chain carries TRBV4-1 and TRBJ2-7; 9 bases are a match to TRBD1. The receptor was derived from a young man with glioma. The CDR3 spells CASSHRDRDYEQYF. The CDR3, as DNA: TGCGCCAGCAGCCATCGGGACAGGGACTACGAGCAGTACTTC.